This TCR beta chain stems from a study of a mutant IDH1 vaccine in newly diagnosed glioma. Whole-study findings and limits: The occurrence of vaccine-induced immune responses was seen in 93.3% of patients.

Trimming pared 4 bases from V and 1 base from J, leaving 15 bases between. In germline, CDR1 is SEHNR, CDR2 FQNEAQ (reference sequence). The length of the CDR3 is 16 residues. Specified time point: week 11, during vaccination. One vaccine dose held 300 ug of mutant IDH1 20-mer peptide and came with topical imiquimod. Worth noting for this clone: What it recognizes is unknown.

Using immunoSEQ multiplex PCR, the repertoire was profiled, and TCRdb retains in-frame clones only, with some absent. Of over 60,000 clones in the sample, about nine tenths are singletons; the top ten hold approximately 1.9%. This chain uses TRBV7-9 with TRBJ2-3; D possibly corresponds to TRBD1 (6 bases). The origin of this receptor is a man aged 40-55 years with glioma. Source: PBMCs, taken from a glioma patient whose treatment included an IDH1 peptide vaccine. CDR3 loop: CASSSNQGGRTDTQYF. The DNA for the CDR3 is TGTGCCAGCAGCTCGAATCAAGGGGGACGCACAGATACGCAGTATTTT.